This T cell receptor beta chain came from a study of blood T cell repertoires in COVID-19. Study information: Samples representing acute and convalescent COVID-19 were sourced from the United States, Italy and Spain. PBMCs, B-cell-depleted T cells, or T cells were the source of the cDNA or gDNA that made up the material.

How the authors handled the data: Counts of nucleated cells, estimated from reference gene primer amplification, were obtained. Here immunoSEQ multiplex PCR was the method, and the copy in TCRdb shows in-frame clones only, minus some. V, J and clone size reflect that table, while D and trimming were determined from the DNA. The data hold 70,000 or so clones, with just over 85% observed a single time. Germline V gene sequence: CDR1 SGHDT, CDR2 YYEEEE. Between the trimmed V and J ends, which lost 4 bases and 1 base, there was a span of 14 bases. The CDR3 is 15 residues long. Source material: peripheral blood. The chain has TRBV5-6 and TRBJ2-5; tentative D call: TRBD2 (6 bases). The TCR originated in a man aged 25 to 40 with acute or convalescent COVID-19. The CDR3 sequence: CASSGGTESQETQYF. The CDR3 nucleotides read TGTGCCAGCAGCGGAGGGACGGAAAGCCAAGAGACCCAGTACTTC.